This T cell receptor beta chain was captured in a study of blood T cell repertoires in COVID-19. Looking at the study overall: Samples taken during acute and convalescent COVID-19 were collected in the United States, Italy and Spain.

Per the original methods: Using reference gene primer amplification, nucleated cell counts were estimated. TCRdb keeps only in-frame clones here, not all; method: immunoSEQ multiplex PCR. V, J and clone size are those of that table, while D and trimming were read from the DNA. The data show about 330,000 clones, 87% seen once. During active infection, Seattle patients enrolled and were then monitored through disease. Between the trimmed V and J ends, which lost 2 bases and 5 bases, there was a span of 7 bases. The CDR3 length is 12 residues. Looked up from germline, CDR1 is SGHAT and CDR2 is FQNNGV. Sequencing was carried out using peripheral blood. The genes are TRBV11-2 and TRBJ2-7; D is possibly TRBD1 (5 bases). The TCR sequence derives from a man aged 25-40 years with COVID-19, enrolled during active disease. CDR3 DNA sequence: TGTGCCAGCAGCTTAAGGGGAAACGAGCAGTACTTC. It translates to CASSLRGNEQYF.